The TCR beta chain under discussion was sequenced for a study of beta chain features in type 1 diabetes. Trimming cost V 6 bases and J 6 bases, with 17 bases left between them. Germline CDR1 SQVTM, CDR2 ANQGSEA. CDR3 length: 13 residues. The isolated RNA, all of it, was reverse transcribed, so expressed TCRB transcripts were what got sequenced. Sequencing was performed with immunoSEQ multiplex PCR; in TCRdb, only in-frame clones are kept and a portion is missing. The table lists about half a million clones, about 32% of them singletons, with around 0.065% in the top ten. The sample comprised naive CD4+ T cells from blood. V gene TRBV29-1 combines with J gene TRBJ2-5; the D gene is possibly TRBD2 (5 bases). The TCR was taken from a man between 18 and 35 years old in good health. The CDR3 spells CSVGPSGIQTQYF. Here the CDR3 DNA reads TGCAGCGTGGGCCCAAGCGGCATCCAGACCCAGTACTTC.